These 2 T cell receptor beta chains were sequenced from one sample in a study of Graves' ophthalmopathy and Graves' hyperthyroidism. TCR beta CDR3 amplification used RNA transcripts. Second-round multiplex PCR came after a first-round RT-PCR that employed HTBI primers. Via MiXCR, TCRdb re-called the multiplex PCR reads, giving one row per CDR3 protein. The table shows 350,000 or so distinct CDR3 sequences, with under 20% occurring only once. Sequencing was carried out using peripheral blood. Receptors were obtained from an adult man with Graves' ophthalmopathy.

This clonotype was counted ten times or more. J is TRBJ1-2 and V is TRBV14; D unclear. Germline V gene sequence: CDR1 SGHDN, CDR2 FVKESK. Trimming took 0 bases from V and 8 from J, leaving 22 bases between them. The CDR3 spans 17 residues. The CDR3: CASSQDPLRAKWSGYTF. Here the CDR3 DNA reads TGTGCCAGCAGCCAAGATCCCCTAAGGGCTAAGTGGTCGGGCTACACCTTC.

This clonotype appeared a few times. The junction differs from germline at one of its ends, possibly a read error. The rearrangement uses TRBV6-1 and TRBJ2-6; tentatively, D is TRBD2 (6 bases). Looked up from germline, CDR1 is MNHNS and CDR2 is SASEGT. The CDR3 is 12 residues long. The CDR3, as DNA: TGTGCCAGCACCCGCGGGGCCAACGTCCCGACTTTC. This codes for CASTRGANVPTF.